This T cell receptor (beta chain) stems from a study of spatial heterogeneity in lung cancer. Background on the study: Sequencing of follow-up PBMC samples took place when they were available, at a median of about 22 months after resection. Beta-chain sequences consistently outnumbered alpha-chain sequences in detection.

TCRdb re-analysed the 5' RACE reads in MiXCR, keeping a single row per CDR3 protein. The sample lists 3,000 or so distinct CDR3 sequences, roughly a fifth seen once, with 35% to 45% in the top ten. Judged by abundance, this clonotype is medium-sized (0.01 to 0.1%). V was pared by 7 bases and J by 2 bases, with 12 bases between. Germline loops: CDR1 KGHDR, CDR2 SFDVKD. CDR3 length equals 14 residues. Sample time point: blood at routine non-recurrence follow-up after resection. The TCR was taken from a male donor with early-stage non-small cell lung cancer. This material consisted of PBMCs, taken at follow-up. The gene calls are TRBV24-1 and TRBJ2-3, with D perhaps matching TRBD1 (6 bases). DNA for the CDR3: TGTGCCACCAGCTGGGACACCTACACAGATACGCAGTATTTT. This encodes CATSWDTYTDTQYF.